Each of the 20 T cell receptor beta chains below was sequenced from the same sample in a study of shared clonotypes between healthy human individuals. The naive CD8 population came from CD45RO-negative cells selected for CCR7, without terminally differentiated effector memory CD45RA+ cells. This table comes from immunoSEQ multiplex PCR, and its TCRdb copy is limited to in-frame clones, with some not included. This sample has around 1.9 million clones; roughly 91% occur once, and the top ten carry 1.5% to 2%. Material: naive CD8+ T cells from PBMCs. The source of these receptors is a man aged 18 to 30 in good health. Some clones in this sample may be carry-over from other donors' samples.

Concerning this clone: Other DNA variants within this sample encode the same CDR3. The CDR3 nucleotides are TGTGCCAGCAGTGAGAGGACAGCCTACGAGCAGTACTTC. This sequence encodes CASSERTAYEQYF. The rearrangement uses TRBV6-1 and TRBJ2-7; tentatively, D is TRBD1 (6 bases). Between the trimmed V and J ends, which lost 3 bases and 2 bases, there was a span of 8 bases. In germline, CDR1 is MNHNS, CDR2 SASEGT. The CDR3 contains 13 residues.

The chain uses TRBV4-1 and TRBJ1-1; D is perhaps TRBD1 (5 bases). This CDR3 has 15 amino acids. The V gene's germline CDR1 is MGHRA and CDR2 YSYEKL. Trimming took off 8 bases at V and 1 base at J, with 17 bases between the two ends. As DNA, the CDR3 is TGCGCCAGCCAAGGAACCCCGGACACGAACACTGAAGCTTTCTTT. Encoded protein: CASQGTPDTNTEAFF.

The chain is built from TRBV5-4 and TRBJ2-3; 9 bases agree with TRBD2. This CDR3 spans 15 amino acids. Germline CDR1 is SGHNT and CDR2 is YYREEE (reference sequence). The ends lost 1 base at V and 4 bases at J; junction bases unmatched: 4. CDR3 amino acids: CASSLPGLASDTQYF. CDR3 sequence (DNA): TGTGCCAGCAGCTTGCCGGGACTAGCATCAGATACGCAGTATTTT.

A word on this clone: The sample has other DNA sequences that encode this CDR3 too. The J gene is TRBJ2-7, the V gene TRBV7-9; D is unresolved. Germline loops: CDR1 SEHNR, CDR2 FQNEAQ (reference sequence). Trimming shortened V by 5 bases and J by 5 bases, and 7 bases separated the two germline ends. The CDR3 consists of 11 residues. The CDR3 nucleotides read TGTGCCAGCAGCCCGCGTGACGAGCAGTACTTC. Residues: CASSPRDEQYF. The full variable domain, completed using reference TRBV7-9 and TRBJ2-7, is DTGVSQNPRHKITKRGQNVTFRCDPISEHNRLYWYRQTLGQGPEFLTYFQNEAQLEKSRLLSDRFSAERPKGSFSTLEIQRTEQGDSAMYLCASSPRDEQYFGPGTRLTVT.

The rearrangement joins TRBV10-2 to TRBJ1-3, with D perhaps TRBD1 (5 bases). V lost 10 bases, J lost 3 bases, and 16 bases lay in between. This CDR3 contains 14 residues. Germline loops: CDR1 WSHSY, CDR2 SAAADI. The CDR3 bases are TGCGCCACCCAGTCGGGGGAGGGTGGAAACACCATATATTTT. Encoded protein: CATQSGEGGNTIYF.

The gene calls are TRBV6-6 and TRBJ2-6; D is uncertain. This CDR3 contains 14 residues. Trimming took off 0 bases at V and 4 bases at J, with 4 bases between the two ends. CDR1 and CDR2 from the germline V gene are MNHNY and SVGAGI (reference sequence). Here the CDR3 reads CASSYSGGANVLTF. The CDR3 nucleotides are TGTGCCAGCAGTTACTCCGGGGGGGCCAACGTCCTGACTTTC.

The V gene is TRBV7-2, the J gene TRBJ2-6, with D perhaps TRBD2 (5 bases). The germline gives CDR1 SGHTA, CDR2 FQGNSA. The CDR3 loop spans 14 amino acids. Trimming removed 5 bases at V and 5 bases at J, with 10 bases between. The CDR3 is CASSPPGWANVLTF. The CDR3 DNA reads as TGTGCCAGCAGCCCCCCGGGGTGGGCCAACGTCCTGACTTTC.

This clone was counted once. The chain employs TRBV11-3 and TRBJ2-1; D gene ambiguous. CDR1 and CDR2 (germline): SGHNT, YENEEA. The CDR3 covers 11 residues. Trimming took off 8 bases at V and 6 bases at J, with 8 bases between the two ends. The DNA for the CDR3 is TGTGCCAGCGGCGCCCTCAATGAGCAGTTCTTC. Translating it yields CASGALNEQFF. The complete variable domain, with remaining parts taken from reference TRBV11-3 and TRBJ2-1, reads EAGVVQSPRYKIIEKKQPVAFWCNPISGHNTLYWYLQNLGQGPELLIRYENEEAVDDSQLPKDRFSAERLKGVDSTLKIQPAELGDSAVYLCASGALNEQFFGPGTRLTVL.

This chain links TRBV25-1 with TRBJ2-1; D not resolved. V was pared by 1 base and J by 4 bases, with 5 bases between. CDR3 size: 13 residues. CDR1 MGHDK and CDR2 SYGVNS come from the germline V gene. The CDR3 is CASSESRYNEQFF. Written as DNA, the CDR3 is TGTGCCAGCAGTGAATCCAGGTACAATGAGCAGTTCTTC.

This clone was recorded once. The V call is TRBV19, the J call TRBJ2-1; the match to TRBD2 covers 7 bases. With 0 bases clipped from V and 4 bases from J, the junction kept 6 bases outside the gene matches. Germline V gene sequence: CDR1 LNHDA, CDR2 SQIVND (reference sequence). The CDR3 runs 16 residues. The CDR3 DNA follows: TGTGCCAGTAGTATAGATGGGGAGGGACTTTACAATGAGCAGTTCTTC. Amino acids: CASSIDGEGLYNEQFF.

The chain has TRBV19 and TRBJ2-5; 8 nucleotides line up with TRBD2. V shed 1 base, J shed 2 bases, and the junction held 6 bases outside the gene matches. The CDR3 sequence is 16 residues long. In germline, CDR1 is LNHDA, CDR2 SQIVND (reference sequence). Here the CDR3 DNA reads TGTGCCAGTAGTATAGGAACGGGAGGGGGACAAGAGACCCAGTACTTC. Translating it yields CASSIGTGGGQETQYF.

This chain links TRBV27 with TRBJ1-1; no firm D call. V lost 3 bases and J lost 2, with 7 bases in between. Germline values: CDR1 MNHEY, CDR2 SMNVEV (reference sequence). The CDR3 totals 13 residues. The CDR3 nucleotides read TGTGCCAGCAGTTTGGTGTCAAACACTGAAGCTTTCTTT. This encodes CASSLVSNTEAFF.

This clone was found a few times. The CDR3 reads CSVEEGGGWTEAFF. In nucleotides, the CDR3 is TGCAGCGTTGAAGAGGGCGGCGGGTGGACTGAAGCTTTCTTT. The chain combines TRBV29-1 with TRBJ1-1; D uncertain. The CDR3 is 14 residues long. Germline V gene lookup returns CDR1 SQVTM and CDR2 ANQGSEA. V was shortened by 0 bases and J by 5 bases, with 13 bases between the two germline ends. Complete variable domain (other parts from reference TRBV29-1 and TRBJ1-1): SAVISQKPSRDICQRGTSLTIQCQVDSQVTMMFWYRQQPGQSLTLIATANQGSEATYESGFVIDKFPISRPNLTFSTLTVSNMSPEDSSIYLCSVEEGGGWTEAFFGQGTRLTVV.

This clone was found once. This chain joins TRBV10-3 and TRBJ1-5, with 8 positions matching TRBD1. The CDR3 contains 13 residues. Germline V gene data show CDR1 as ENHRY and CDR2 as SYGVKD. J lost 4 bases, V lost 10 bases, and 6 bases had no gene match. Written as DNA, the CDR3 is TGTGCCACTACAGGGGGGATTAATCAGCCCCAGCATTTT. The encoded protein is CATTGGINQPQHF.

This CDR3 is CATSVPGAVRGWNEQFF. CDR3 DNA: TGTGCCACCAGCGTCCCCGGGGCTGTTAGGGGTTGGAATGAGCAGTTCTTC. V gene TRBV15 combines with J gene TRBJ2-1, with D perhaps TRBD1 or TRBD2 (5 bases each). In germline, CDR1 is LNHNV, CDR2 YYDKDF (reference sequence). The V gene lost 5 bases and the J gene lost 7 bases, with 24 bases spanning the gap. There are 17 residues in the CDR3.

The rearrangement joins TRBV7-9 to TRBJ2-6; 7 nucleotides match TRBD1. Germline trimming cut 8 bases from V and 1 base from J; bases unmatched to any gene: 5. The length of the CDR3 is 15 residues. In germline, CDR1 is SEHNR, CDR2 FQNEAQ (reference sequence). CDR3 loop: CASRTGISGANVLTF. The CDR3 bases are TGTGCCAGCCGGACAGGAATATCTGGGGCCAACGTCCTGACTTTC.

The chain combines TRBV28 with TRBJ1-4; D not certain. Trimming pared 6 bases from V and 6 bases from J, leaving 11 bases between. The germline V gene has CDR1 MDHEN and CDR2 SYDVKM. This CDR3 has 13 residues. In nucleotides, the CDR3 is TGTGCCAGCAGACAAGACGGTCATGAAAAACTGTTTTTT. Translated: CASRQDGHEKLFF.

This rearrangement joins TRBV27 to TRBJ2-7, with 10 bases that match TRBD2. The CDR3 loop spans 13 amino acids. V gave up 8 bases and J gave up 5 bases; unmatched junction bases: 6. The germline CDR1 and CDR2 sequences are MNHEY and SMNVEV (reference sequence). CDR3 amino acids: CASRPSGSHEQYF. The CDR3 DNA follows: TGTGCCAGCCGGCCTAGCGGGAGCCACGAGCAGTACTTC.

The chain links TRBV6-1 to TRBJ1-5, with no clear D. Germline-derived CDR1 and CDR2 are MNHNS and SASEGT. This CDR3 region has 14 residues. Trimming stripped 7 bases from V and 0 bases from J, with 10 bases between. CDR3 in amino acids: CASKQLDSNQPQHF. The CDR3, as DNA: TGTGCCAGCAAGCAGCTCGATAGCAATCAGCCCCAGCATTTT.

The chain is built from TRBV10-1 and TRBJ2-7; D gene ambiguous. The CDR3 totals 12 residues. Germline V gives CDR1 WNHNN, CDR2 SYGVQD (reference sequence). Trimming took 8 bases from V and 0 from J, leaving 8 bases between them. The CDR3 here is CASGRSSYEQYF. The CDR3 region has the DNA TGCGCCAGCGGACGGAGCTCCTACGAGCAGTACTTC.